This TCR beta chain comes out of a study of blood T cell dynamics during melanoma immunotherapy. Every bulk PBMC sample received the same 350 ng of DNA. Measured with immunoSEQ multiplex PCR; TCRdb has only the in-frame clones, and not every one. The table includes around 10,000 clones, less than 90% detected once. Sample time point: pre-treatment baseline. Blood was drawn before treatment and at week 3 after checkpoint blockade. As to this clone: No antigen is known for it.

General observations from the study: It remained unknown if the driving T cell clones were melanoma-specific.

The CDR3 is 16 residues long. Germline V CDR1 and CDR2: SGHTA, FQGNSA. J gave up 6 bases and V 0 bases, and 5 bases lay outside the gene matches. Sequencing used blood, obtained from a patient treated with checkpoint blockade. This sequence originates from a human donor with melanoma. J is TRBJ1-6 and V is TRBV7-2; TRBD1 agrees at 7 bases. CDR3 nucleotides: TGTGCCAGCAGCTTAGCGGGGGGACAGCCTAATTCACCCCTCCACTTT. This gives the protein CASSLAGGQPNSPLHF.